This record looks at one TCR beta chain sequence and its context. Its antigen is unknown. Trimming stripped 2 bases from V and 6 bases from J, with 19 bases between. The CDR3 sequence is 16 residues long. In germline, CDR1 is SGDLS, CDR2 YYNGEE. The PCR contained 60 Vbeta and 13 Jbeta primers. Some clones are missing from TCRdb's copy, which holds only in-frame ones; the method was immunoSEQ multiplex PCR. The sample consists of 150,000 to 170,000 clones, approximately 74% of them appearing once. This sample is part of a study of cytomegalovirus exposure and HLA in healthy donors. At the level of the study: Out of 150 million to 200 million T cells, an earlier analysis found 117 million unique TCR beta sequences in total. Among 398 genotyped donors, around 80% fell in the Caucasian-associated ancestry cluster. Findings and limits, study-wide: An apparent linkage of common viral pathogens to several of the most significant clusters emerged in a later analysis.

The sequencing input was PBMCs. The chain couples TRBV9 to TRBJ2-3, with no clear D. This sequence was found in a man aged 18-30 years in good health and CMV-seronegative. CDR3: CASSVGTTVYGDTQYF. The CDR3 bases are TGTGCCAGCAGCGTTGGCACAACCGTATACGGGGATACGCAGTATTTT.